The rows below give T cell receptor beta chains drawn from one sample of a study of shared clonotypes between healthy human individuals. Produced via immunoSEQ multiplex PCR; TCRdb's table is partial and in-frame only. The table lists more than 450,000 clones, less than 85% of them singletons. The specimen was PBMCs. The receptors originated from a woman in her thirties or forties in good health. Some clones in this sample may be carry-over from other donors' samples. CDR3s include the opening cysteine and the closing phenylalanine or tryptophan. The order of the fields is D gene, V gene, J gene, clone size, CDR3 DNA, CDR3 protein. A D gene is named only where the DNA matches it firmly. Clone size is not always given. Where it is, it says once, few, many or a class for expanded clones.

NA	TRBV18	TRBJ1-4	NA	TGTGCCAGCTCACCCCTAGGGGCAGCAACTAATGAAAAACTGTTTTTT	CASSPLGAATNEKLFF
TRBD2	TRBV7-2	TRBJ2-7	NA	TGTGCCAGCAGCTTAACGGGACTAGCGGACTCCTACGAGCAGTACTTC	CASSLTGLADSYEQYF
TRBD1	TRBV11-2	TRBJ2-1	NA	TGTGCCAGCAGCTTTAGGACAGGGGCGTACAATGAGCAGTTCTTC	CASSFRTGAYNEQFF
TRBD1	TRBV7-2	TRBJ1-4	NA	TGTGCCAGCAGCCTGACAGGGGTAACTAATGAAAAACTGTTTTTT	CASSLTGVTNEKLFF
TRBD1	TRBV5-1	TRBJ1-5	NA	TGCGCCAGCAGCTTTGGGACAGGGTTGAATCAGCCCCAGCATTTT	CASSFGTGLNQPQHF
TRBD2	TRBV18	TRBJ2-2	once	TGTGCCAGCTCCACGAGCGGGAGTGACACCGGGGAGCTGTTTTTT	CASSTSGSDTGELFF
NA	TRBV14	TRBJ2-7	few	TGTGCCAGCAGCCAAGACCAGGTTTCCCACGAGCAGTACTTC	CASSQDQVSHEQYF
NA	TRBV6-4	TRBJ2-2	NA	TGTGCCAGCAGTGACCCGGGACAGAACACCGGGGAGCTGTTTTTT	CASSDPGQNTGELFF
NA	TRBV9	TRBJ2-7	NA	TGTGCCAGCAGCGCCTTCGGGGGCGAGCAGTACTTC	CASSAFGGEQYF
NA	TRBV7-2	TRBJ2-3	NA	TGTGCCAGCAGCCTACAGGGTAGGGCAGATACGCAGTATTTT	CASSLQGRADTQYF
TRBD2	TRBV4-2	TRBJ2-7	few	TGTGCCAGCAGCCTAGCGGGAGGGCTTTACGAGCAGTACTTC	CASSLAGGLYEQYF
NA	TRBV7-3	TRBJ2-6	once	TGTGCCAGCAGCTCGAGGAACTCTGGGGCCAACGTCCTGACTTTC	CASSSRNSGANVLTF
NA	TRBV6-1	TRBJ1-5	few	TGTGCCAGCAGTGAAACCCCCCTATTAGTCAGCAGGAGCAATCAGCCCCAGCATTTT	CASSETPLLVSRSNQPQHF
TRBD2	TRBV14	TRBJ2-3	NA	TGTGCCAGCAGCCCCTTGCTAGCGGGAATCACAGATACGCAGTATTTT	CASSPLLAGITDTQYF
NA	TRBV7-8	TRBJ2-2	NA	TGTGCCAGCAGCTTAGCCCACCCGAACACCGGGGAGCTGTTTTTT	CASSLAHPNTGELFF
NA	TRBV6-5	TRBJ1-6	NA	TGTGCCAGCAGTAACCGACTTCGGGCCCTCCACTTT	CASSNRLRALHF
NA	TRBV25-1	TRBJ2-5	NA	TGTGCCAGCAGTGACGCGGCGGGTTTGACCCAGTACTTC	CASSDAAGLTQYF
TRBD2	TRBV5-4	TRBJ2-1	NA	TGTGCCAGCAGCTCACTAGCGGGAGGGGACAATGAGCAGTTCTTC	CASSSLAGGDNEQFF
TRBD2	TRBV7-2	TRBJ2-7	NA	TGTGCCAGCACCCTGGGACTATCTTACGAGCAGTACTTC	CASTLGLSYEQYF
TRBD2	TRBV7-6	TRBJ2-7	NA	TGTGCCAGCGGCCCTCTAGCGGGGTCTTACGAGCAGTACTTC	CASGPLAGSYEQYF
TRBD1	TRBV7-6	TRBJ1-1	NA	TGTGCCAGCGGCTTATTACAGGGGACTGAAGCTTTCTTT	CASGLLQGTEAFF
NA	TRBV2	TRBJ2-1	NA	TGTGCCACGGCCCGGACGCCAACCTACAATGAGCAGTTCTTC	CATARTPTYNEQFF
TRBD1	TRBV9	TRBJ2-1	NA	TGTGCCAGCAGCACCGAACAGGGGGCTAGTGAGCAGTTCTTC	CASSTEQGASEQFF
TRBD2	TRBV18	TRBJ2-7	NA	TGTGCCAGCTCACCACCTACTAGCGGGACCTACGAGCAGTACTTC	CASSPPTSGTYEQYF
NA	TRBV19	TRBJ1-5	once	TGTGCCAGTAGTATTTTTCCTCAGCCCCAGCATTTT	CASSIFPQPQHF
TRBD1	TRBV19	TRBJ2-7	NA	TGTGCCAGGATCACAGGGGCCGAGCAGTACTTC	CARITGAEQYF
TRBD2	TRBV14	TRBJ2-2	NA	TGTGCCAGCAGCCAAGCTAGCGGGAGAGCCGGGGAGCTGTTTTTT	CASSQASGRAGELFF
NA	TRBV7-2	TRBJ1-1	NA	TGTGCCAGCAGTGCAACCGGCAGTGGTGCTTTCTTT	CASSATGSGAFF
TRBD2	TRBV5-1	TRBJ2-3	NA	TGCGCCAGCAGCCCACTAGCGGGAGGGCGAGATACGCAGTATTTT	CASSPLAGGRDTQYF
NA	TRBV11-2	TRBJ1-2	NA	TGTGCCAGCAGCTTACCTTACAGCAGGGATGGCTACACCTTC	CASSLPYSRDGYTF
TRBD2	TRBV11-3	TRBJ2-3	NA	TGTGCCAGCAGCTCCGGAGGGACTAGCGGGGGCACAGATACGCAGTATTTT	CASSSGGTSGGTDTQYF
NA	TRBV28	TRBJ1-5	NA	TGTGCCAGCAGTAAGGGACGGCGGGGATATAATCAGCCCCAGCATTTT	CASSKGRRGYNQPQHF
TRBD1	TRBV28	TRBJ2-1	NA	TGTGCCAGCAGGTGGACAGGGGAGGATGAGCAGTTCTTC	CASRWTGEDEQFF
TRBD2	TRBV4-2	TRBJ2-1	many	TGTGCCAGCAGCCAAGATATAGGAGCGGGAGGGCTCATTTCCTACAATGAGCAGTTCTTC	CASSQDIGAGGLISYNEQFF
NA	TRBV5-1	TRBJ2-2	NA	TGCGCCAGCAGCACTAGGGGGACACTGAACACCGGGGAGCTGTTTTTT	CASSTRGTLNTGELFF
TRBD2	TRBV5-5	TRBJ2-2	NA	TGTGCCAGCAGGCTAGCGGGGACCGGGGAGCTGTTTTTT	CASRLAGTGELFF
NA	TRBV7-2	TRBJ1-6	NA	TGTGCCAGCAGCTTCCCGGGATCCTACGGTTCACCCCTCCACTTT	CASSFPGSYGSPLHF